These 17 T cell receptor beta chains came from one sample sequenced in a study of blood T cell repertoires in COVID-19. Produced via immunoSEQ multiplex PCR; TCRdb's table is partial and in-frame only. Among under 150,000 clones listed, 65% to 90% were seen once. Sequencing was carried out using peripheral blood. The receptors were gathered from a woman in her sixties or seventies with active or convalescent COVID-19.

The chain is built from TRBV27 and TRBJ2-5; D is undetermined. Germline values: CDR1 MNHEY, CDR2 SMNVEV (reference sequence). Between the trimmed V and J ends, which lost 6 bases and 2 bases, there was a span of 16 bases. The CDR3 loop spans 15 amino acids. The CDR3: CASRIFFPSQETQYF. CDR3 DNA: TGTGCCAGCAGGATCTTTTTCCCCAGTCAAGAGACCCAGTACTTC.

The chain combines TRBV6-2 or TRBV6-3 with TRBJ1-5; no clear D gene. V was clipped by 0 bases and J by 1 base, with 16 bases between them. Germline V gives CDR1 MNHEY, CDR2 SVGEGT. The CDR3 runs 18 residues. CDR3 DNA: TGTGCCAGCAGTTACTCGAGGGAGCCTTCGAGGAGCAATCAGCCCCAGCATTTT. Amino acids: CASSYSREPSRSNQPQHF.

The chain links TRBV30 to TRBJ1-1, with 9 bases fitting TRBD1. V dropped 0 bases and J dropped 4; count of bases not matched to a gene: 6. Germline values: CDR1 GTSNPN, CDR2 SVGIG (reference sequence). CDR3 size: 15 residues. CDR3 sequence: CAWSVGRTGVTEAFF. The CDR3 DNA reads TGTGCCTGGAGTGTTGGTCGGACAGGGGTCACTGAAGCTTTCTTT.

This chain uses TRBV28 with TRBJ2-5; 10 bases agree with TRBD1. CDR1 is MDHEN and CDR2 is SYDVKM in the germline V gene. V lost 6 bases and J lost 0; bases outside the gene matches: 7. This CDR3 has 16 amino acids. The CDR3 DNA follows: TGTGCCAGCAGGCGGGGGACAGGGGCCAACCAAGAGACCCAGTACTTC. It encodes CASRRGTGANQETQYF. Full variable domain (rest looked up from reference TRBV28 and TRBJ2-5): DVKVTQSSRYLVKRTGEKVFLECVQDMDHENMFWYRQDPGLGLRLIYFSYDVKMKEKGDIPEGYSVSREKKERFSLILESASTNQTSMYLCASRRGTGANQETQYFGPGTRLLVL.

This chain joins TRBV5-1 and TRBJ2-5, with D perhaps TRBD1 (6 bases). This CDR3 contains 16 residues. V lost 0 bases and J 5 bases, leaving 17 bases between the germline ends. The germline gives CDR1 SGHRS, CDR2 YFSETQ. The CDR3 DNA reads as TGCGCCAGCAGCTTGGACGGTCAGGGGAGTATCGAGACCCAGTACTTC. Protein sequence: CASSLDGQGSIETQYF.

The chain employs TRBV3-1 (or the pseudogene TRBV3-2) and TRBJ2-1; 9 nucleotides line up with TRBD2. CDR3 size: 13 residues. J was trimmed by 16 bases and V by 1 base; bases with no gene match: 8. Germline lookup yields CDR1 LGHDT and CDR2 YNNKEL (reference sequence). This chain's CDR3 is CASSQGGGTSCFF. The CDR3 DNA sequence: TGTGCCAGCAGCCAAGGGGGGGGGACTAGCTGTTTCTTC.

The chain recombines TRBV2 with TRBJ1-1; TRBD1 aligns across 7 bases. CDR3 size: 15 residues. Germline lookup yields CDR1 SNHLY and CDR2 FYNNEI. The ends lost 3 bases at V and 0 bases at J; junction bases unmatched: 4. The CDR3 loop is CASSEIGTVNTEAFF. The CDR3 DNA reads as TGTGCCAGCAGTGAGATTGGGACAGTGAACACTGAAGCTTTCTTT.

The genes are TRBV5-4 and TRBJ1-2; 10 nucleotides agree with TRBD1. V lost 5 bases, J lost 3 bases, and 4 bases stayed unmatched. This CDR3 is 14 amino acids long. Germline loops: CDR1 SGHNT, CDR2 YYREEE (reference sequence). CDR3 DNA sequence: TGTGCCAGCAGGACCGACAGGGGGCACTATGGCTACACCTTC. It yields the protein CASRTDRGHYGYTF.

CDR3 sequence: CSADGQAGGISTDTQYF. Written as DNA, the CDR3 is TGCAGCGCCGACGGACAGGCCGGGGGAATTAGCACAGATACGCAGTATTTT. This rearrangement joins TRBV29-1 to TRBJ2-3, with D possibly being TRBD1 (7 bases). The length of the CDR3 is 17 residues. Trimming stripped 7 bases from V and 0 bases from J, with 23 bases between. The germline gives CDR1 SQVTM, CDR2 ANQGSEA.

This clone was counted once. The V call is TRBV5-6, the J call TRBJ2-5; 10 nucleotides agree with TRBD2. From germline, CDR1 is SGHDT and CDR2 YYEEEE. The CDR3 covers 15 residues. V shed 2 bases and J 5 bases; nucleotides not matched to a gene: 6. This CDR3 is CASSLPAGGRETQYF. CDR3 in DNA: TGTGCCAGCAGCTTACCAGCGGGGGGGCGGGAGACCCAGTACTTC.

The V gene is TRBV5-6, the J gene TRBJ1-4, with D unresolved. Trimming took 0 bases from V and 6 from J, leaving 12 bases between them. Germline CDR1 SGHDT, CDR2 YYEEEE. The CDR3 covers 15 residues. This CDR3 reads CASSLVAGFDEKLFF. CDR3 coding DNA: TGTGCCAGCAGCTTGGTTGCAGGATTTGATGAAAAACTGTTTTTT.

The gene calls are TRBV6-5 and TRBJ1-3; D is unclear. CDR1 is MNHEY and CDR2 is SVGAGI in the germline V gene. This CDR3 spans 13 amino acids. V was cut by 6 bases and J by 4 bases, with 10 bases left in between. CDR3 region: CASSSASGNTIYF. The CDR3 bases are TGTGCCAGCAGCAGTGCCTCAGGAAACACCATATATTTT.

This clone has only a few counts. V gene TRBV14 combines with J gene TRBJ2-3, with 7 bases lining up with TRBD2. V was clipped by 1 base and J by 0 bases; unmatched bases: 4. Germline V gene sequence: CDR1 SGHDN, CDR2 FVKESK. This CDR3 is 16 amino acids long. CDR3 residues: CASSQGDSGSTDTQYF. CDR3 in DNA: TGTGCCAGCAGCCAAGGGGATAGCGGGAGCACAGATACGCAGTATTTT.

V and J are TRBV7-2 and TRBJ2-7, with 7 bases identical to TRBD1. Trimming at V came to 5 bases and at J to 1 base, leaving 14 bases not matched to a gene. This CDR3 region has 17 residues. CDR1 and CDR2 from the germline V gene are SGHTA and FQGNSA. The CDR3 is CASSPPDRSPGSYEQYV. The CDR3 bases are TGTGCCAGCAGCCCTCCGGACAGGTCCCCGGGGTCCTACGAGCAGTACGTC.

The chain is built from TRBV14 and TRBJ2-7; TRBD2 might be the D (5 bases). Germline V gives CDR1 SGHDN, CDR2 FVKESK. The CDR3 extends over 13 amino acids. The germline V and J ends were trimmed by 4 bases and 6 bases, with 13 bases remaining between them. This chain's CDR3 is CASSLQARGEQYF. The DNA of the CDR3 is TGTGCCAGCAGCCTCCAGGCCCGGGGCGAGCAGTACTTC.

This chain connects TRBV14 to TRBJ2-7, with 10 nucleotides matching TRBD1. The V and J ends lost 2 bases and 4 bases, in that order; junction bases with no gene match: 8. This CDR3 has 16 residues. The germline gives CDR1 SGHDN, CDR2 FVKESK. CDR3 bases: TGTGCCAGCAGCCAACGCGCCGGGACAGGGGTGTACGAGCAGTACTTC. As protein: CASSQRAGTGVYEQYF.

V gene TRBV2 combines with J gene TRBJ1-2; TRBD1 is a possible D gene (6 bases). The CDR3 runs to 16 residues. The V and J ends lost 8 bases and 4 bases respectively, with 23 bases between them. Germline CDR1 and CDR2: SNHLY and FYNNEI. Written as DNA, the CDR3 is TGTGCCAGCTTTCTCGGGGGGGCTTCGGGGCTCTATGGCTACACCTTC. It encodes CASFLGGASGLYGYTF. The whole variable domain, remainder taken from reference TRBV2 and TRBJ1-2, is EPEVTQTPSHQVTQMGQEVILRCVPISNHLYFYWYRQILGQKVEFLVSFYNNEISEKSEIFDDQFSVERPDGSNFTLKIRSTKLEDSAMYFCASFLGGASGLYGYTFGSGTRLTVV.